This TCR beta chain was sequenced for a study of T cell responses to AZD1222 COVID-19 vaccine. The study's findings and limits: Variant regions that are unmutated are reportedly the target of nearly half of spike-specific TCRs.

With regard to this clone: Its antigen is not identified.

Germline CDR1 LNHDA, CDR2 SQIVND (reference sequence). The V and J ends lost 5 bases and 4 bases respectively, with 12 bases between them. This CDR3 spans 14 amino acids. The repertoire was sequenced with immunoSEQ multiplex PCR; TCRdb's copy has only in-frame clones and lacks some. The repertoire holds about 92,000 clones, with around 88% as singletons. The sequencing here drew on peripheral blood, taken on day 0 of MenACWY control vaccination. The receptor comes from an adult in good health. The rearrangement links TRBV19 to TRBJ1-5, with D perhaps matching TRBD1 (6 bases). The CDR3 is CASSFGQNNQPQHF. The DNA of the CDR3 is TGTGCCAGTAGTTTCGGACAGAATAATCAGCCCCAGCATTTT. Full variable domain (remainder filled in from reference TRBV19 and TRBJ1-5): DGGITQSPKYLFRKEGQNVTLSCEQNLNHDAMYWYRQDPGQGLRLIYYSQIVNDFQKGDIAEGYSVSREKKESFPLTVTSAQKNPTAFYLCASSFGQNNQPQHFGDGTRLSIL.